This note documents a single TCR beta chain sequence. Its antigen is unidentified. This sample is drawn from a study of blood T cells in healthy people across ages. Study results and caveats: Donor CMV status, an unknown factor, possibly confounded changes in expanded clonotypes.

Germline V CDR1 and CDR2: MNHEY, SMNVEV (reference sequence). The V end lost 0 bases, the J end lost 5 bases, and 7 bases lay between the germline ends. The CDR3 is made up of 14 amino acids. A second PCR, run for about 6 to 11 cycles, used a sample-barcoded 5' primer plus a J-beta primer mix. A single record per CDR3 protein comes from TCRdb applying MiXCR to the 5' RACE reads. The profile shows around 800,000 distinct CDR3 sequences, about a quarter of them singletons. The sample also formed part of further work on T cells of mothers and their children. That work adds: Input to cDNA synthesis comprised all extracted RNA, at a ratio of around 1.6 ug per 15 ul. Barcodes for each sample and 2-4 random nucleotides were added by the M1S primer used in the second PCR.

This TCR was sampled from a boy between 10 and 17 years old in good health. This rearrangement joins TRBV27 to TRBJ2-2; no clear D. The sequencing sample was made of blood. CDR3 nucleotide sequence: TGTGCCAGCAGTTTATCCCATACTACCGGGGAGCTGTTTTTT. This sequence encodes CASSLSHTTGELFF.